Listed below are T cell receptor beta chains from one sample, sequenced in a study of breast tumors, draining lymph nodes, adjacent tissues. MiXCR, applied by TCRdb to the multiplex PCR reads, yields one record per CDR3 protein. The sample carries about 130,000 distinct CDR3 sequences, just under 20% recorded once. Sample: axillary lymph node tissue. The receptors derive from a female donor with breast cancer. Some clones in this sample may be carry-over from other donors' samples. The CDR3 runs from the conserved cysteine through the conserved F or W. A D gene is named only where the DNA matches it firmly. Rows may omit the clone size; those that give it use once, few, many or a size class.

>NA|TRBJ2-3|TRBV9|many
CASSVSEGGFTDTQYF
TGTGCCAGCAGCGTATCTGAGGGGGGCTTCACAGATACGCAGTATTTT
>TRBD2|TRBJ2-3|TRBV30|NA
CAWSYGLAGEGDTQYF
TGTGCCTGGAGTTATGGACTAGCGGGAGAGGGAGATACGCAGTATTTT
>TRBD1|TRBJ2-7|TRBV27|many
CASSHWDSTYEQYF
TGTGCCAGCAGCCACTGGGACAGTACCTACGAGCAGTACTTC
>NA|TRBJ2-5|TRBV18|few
CASSPSVQETQYF
TGTGCCAGCTCACCTTCGGTCCAAGAGACCCAGTACTTC
>NA|TRBJ2-7|TRBV20-1|many
CSARKGTYEQYF
TGCAGTGCTAGGAAAGGGACCTACGAGCAGTACTTC
>NA|TRBJ2-7|TRBV28|few
CATSGGKSFGEQYF
TGTGCCACTTCAGGGGGGAAATCCTTCGGCGAGCAGTACTTC
>NA|TRBJ2-7|TRBV28|NA
CASSLFASGSVGGVPYEQYF
TGTGCCAGCAGTTTATTTGCTTCTGGGAGTGTGGGAGGTGTACCCTACGAGCAGTACTTC
>NA|TRBJ2-2|TRBV11-2|many
CASSRSQATGELFF
TGTGCCAGCAGTCGAAGCCAGGCTACCGGGGAGCTGTTTTTT
>NA|TRBJ1-5|TRBV18|few
CASSPEDRQPQHF
TGTGCCAGCTCACCCGAGGACCGTCAGCCCCAGCATTTT
>NA|TRBJ2-7|TRBV6-1|many
CASKAEAANYEQYF
TGTGCCAGCAAGGCTGAGGCAGCCAACTACGAGCAGTACTTC
>NA|TRBJ2-7|TRBV20-1|many
CSAFSGSARFYEQYF
TGCAGTGCCTTTAGCGGCAGCGCCCGCTTTTACGAGCAGTACTTC
>TRBD1|TRBJ2-5|TRBV15|many
CATNDREETQYF
TGTGCCACCAATGACAGGGAAGAGACCCAGTACTTC
>NA|TRBJ1-6|TRBV11-2|many
CASSQNWLGRSPLHF
TGTGCCAGCAGCCAAAACTGGCTAGGTCGTTCACCCCTCCACTTT
>TRBD2|TRBJ2-5|TRBV20-1|many
CSAREGLAGVETQYF
TGCAGTGCTAGGGAGGGACTAGCGGGAGTAGAGACCCAGTACTTC
>NA|TRBJ1-5|TRBV19|many
CASTQRVYSNQPQHF
TGTGCCAGTACCCAAAGGGTATATAGCAATCAGCCCCAGCATTTT
>TRBD1|TRBJ1-5|TRBV6-6|few
CASSYSMRGQGVGPQHF
TGTGCCAGCAGTTACTCGATGAGGGGACAGGGGGTCGGGCCCCAGCATTTT
>TRBD2|TRBJ2-1|TRBV12-3/TRBV12-4|many
CASSLRSGGAYNEQFF
TGTGCCAGCAGTTTGCGGAGCGGGGGGGCCTACAATGAGCAGTTCTTC
>NA|TRBJ2-1|TRBV28|few
CASSSRRDLNEQFF
TGTGCCAGCAGTTCTAGAAGGGACCTCAATGAGCAGTTCTTC
>NA|TRBJ1-5|TRBV20-1|many
CSAHGGGGQPQHF
TGCAGTGCCCATGGGGGAGGGGGTCAGCCCCAGCATTTT
>TRBD2|TRBJ2-5|TRBV5-6|many
CASSTLGGGSETQYF
TGTGCCAGCAGCACCTTAGGCGGGGGGAGTGAGACCCAGTACTTC
>NA|TRBJ1-3|TRBV9|NA
CASSAQGFSGNTIYF
TGTGCCAGCAGCGCCCAGGGTTTCTCTGGAAACACCATATATTTT
>NA|TRBJ2-6|TRBV19|many
CASSTDLLRANVLTF
TGTGCCAGTAGCACAGACTTACTGAGGGCCAACGTCCTGACTTTC
>NA|TRBJ1-2|TRBV11-3|many
CASSLDGYTF
TGTGCCAGCAGCTTAGATGGCTACACCTTC